Listed below are T cell receptor beta chains from one sample, sequenced in a study of blood T cell repertoires in COVID-19. Method: immunoSEQ multiplex PCR; TCRdb's copy keeps in-frame clones and lacks some. Of roughly 70,000 clones listed, approximately 79% are singletons. The sample was peripheral blood. These TCRs come from a woman aged 55 to 70 with acute or convalescent COVID-19. CDR3s include the opening cysteine and the closing phenylalanine or tryptophan. The D gene is left open where the match is weak. Expanded clones are given a class, and other clones once, few, many or no size at all.

clone size: .
V gene: TRBV6-1
J gene: TRBJ2-7
D gene: .
CDR3 length: 15
CDR3 DNA: TGTGCCAGCAGTGAATTATTCCGACAGACCTACGAGCAGTACTTC
CDR3 protein: CASSELFRQTYEQYF

clone size: .
V gene: TRBV5-1
J gene: TRBJ2-2
D gene: .
CDR3 length: 14
CDR3 DNA: TGCGCCAGCAGCTTGGGTTCAAACACCGGGGAGCTGTTTTTT
CDR3 protein: CASSLGSNTGELFF

clone size: .
V gene: TRBV7-2
J gene: TRBJ1-2
D gene: .
CDR3 length: 15
CDR3 DNA: TGTGCCAGCAGCTTTTATGGACAGCCGGCAGAAGGCTACACCTTC
CDR3 protein: CASSFYGQPAEGYTF

clone size: .
V gene: TRBV3-1/TRBV3-2
J gene: TRBJ2-5
D gene: .
CDR3 length: 11
CDR3 DNA: TGTGCCAGCAGCCCCGGGGAGACCCAGTACTTC
CDR3 protein: CASSPGETQYF

clone size: medium-sized
V gene: TRBV7-6
J gene: TRBJ2-7
D gene: .
CDR3 length: 13
CDR3 DNA: TGTGCCAGCAGCTTGGGGGCGGGCTACGAGCAGTACTTC
CDR3 protein: CASSLGAGYEQYF

clone size: few
V gene: TRBV18
J gene: TRBJ1-1
D gene: .
CDR3 length: 13
CDR3 DNA: TGTGCCAGCTCACACGGGGGTGACACTGAAGCTTTCTTT
CDR3 protein: CASSHGGDTEAFF

clone size: .
V gene: TRBV12-3/TRBV12-4
J gene: TRBJ1-1
D gene: .
CDR3 length: 13
CDR3 DNA: TGTGCCAGCAGTTTCAACAGGAACACTGAAGCTTTCTTT
CDR3 protein: CASSFNRNTEAFF

clone size: .
V gene: TRBV6-5
J gene: TRBJ2-2
D gene: TRBD2
CDR3 length: 14
CDR3 DNA: TGTGCCAGCATGGCGGGGGCGAACACCGGGGAGCTGTTTTTT
CDR3 protein: CASMAGANTGELFF

clone size: .
V gene: TRBV6-5
J gene: TRBJ1-2
D gene: .
CDR3 length: 14
CDR3 DNA: TGTGCCAGCAGCCAGGAAAGGGGTAACTATGGCTACACCTTC
CDR3 protein: CASSQERGNYGYTF

clone size: .
V gene: TRBV6-4
J gene: TRBJ1-1
D gene: .
CDR3 length: 16
CDR3 DNA: TGTGCCAGCAGCCAAACCCTGACAGGTCTACACACTGAAGCTTTCTTT
CDR3 protein: CASSQTLTGLHTEAFF

clone size: .
V gene: TRBV18
J gene: TRBJ2-4
D gene: TRBD1
CDR3 length: 14
CDR3 DNA: TGTGCCAGCTCCCCCGGGACAGGGGACAACATTCAGTACTTC
CDR3 protein: CASSPGTGDNIQYF

clone size: .
V gene: TRBV7-2
J gene: TRBJ2-7
D gene: .
CDR3 length: 17
CDR3 DNA: TGTGCCAGCAGCTTTCCCTCGACAGGCTATGCTTCCTACGAGCAGTACTTC
CDR3 protein: CASSFPSTGYASYEQYF

clone size: many
V gene: TRBV7-9
J gene: TRBJ1-5
D gene: .
CDR3 length: 13
CDR3 DNA: TGTGCCAGCAGGAAAGGGGCCGGGCAGCCCCAGCATTTT
CDR3 protein: CASRKGAGQPQHF

clone size: .
V gene: TRBV9
J gene: TRBJ2-3
D gene: .
CDR3 length: 15
CDR3 DNA: TGTGCCAGCAGCGTACCGCAGGGCAGCACAGATACGCAGTATTTT
CDR3 protein: CASSVPQGSTDTQYF

clone size: few
V gene: TRBV4-2
J gene: TRBJ1-2
D gene: TRBD1
CDR3 length: 16
CDR3 DNA: TGTGCCAGCAGCCCCTCCTCCGGGACAGCTAACTATGGCTACACCTTC
CDR3 protein: CASSPSSGTANYGYTF